This TCR beta chain is from a study of T cell repertoires in cytomegalovirus infection. TCRdb called the reads again in MiXCR, with one record for every CDR3 protein. The sample lists approximately 1,000,000 distinct CDR3 sequences, approximately 32% seen once, with 13% in the top ten. This clonotype was counted at least ten times. Its antigen is as yet unknown. Germline lookup yields CDR1 MNHEY and CDR2 SVGAGI. The CDR3 consists of 14 residues. The ends were cut back, 0 bases at V and 8 bases at J, with 11 bases in the middle. Specimen: cultured CD8+ T cells from PBMCs, collected from culture after CMV antigen stimulation. The source of this sequence is a human donor in good health (CMV status not recorded). Some clones in this sample may be carry-over from other donors' samples. The chain carries TRBV6-5 and TRBJ2-1; D perhaps matches TRBD1 (6 bases). The CDR3 DNA is TGTGCCAGCAGTTACTCGTGGACAGTCGATGAGCAGTTCTTC. This gives the protein CASSYSWTVDEQFF.